This T cell receptor (beta chain) was recorded in a study of graft-versus-host responses after intestinal transplantation. As for the study in general: Transplants given to recipients were multivisceral, liver-intestinal, or isolated intestinal. Each recipient received anti-thymocyte globulin induction, then tacrolimus and steroids for about 3 years.

About this clone: The antigen remains undetermined.

Germline assignment: CDR1 SGDLS and CDR2 YYNGEE. This CDR3 is built from 17 residues. V was clipped by 0 bases and J by 1 base, with 14 bases between them. Study outcomes and limitations: In patients with graft-donor T cell macrochimerism, allograft graft-versus-host to host-versus-graft clonal ratios were high. Some GvH clones appeared in ileal mucosa or blood before recipient bone marrow.

Only in-frame clones appear in the TCRdb table, and some are missing; sequencing was by immunoSEQ multiplex PCR. The data show roughly 120,000 clones, just over 90% seen once. This chain links TRBV9 with TRBJ2-1, with D possibly matching TRBD2 (5 bases). The sequencing here drew on unstimulated CD8+ T cells sorted from spleen or lymph node cells, taken before intestinal transplant. The clonotype originates from a human donor who received an intestinal transplant. The CDR3 loop reads CASSVVAVAPSYNEQFF. CDR3 nucleotides: TGTGCCAGCAGCGTAGTTGCTGTAGCGCCTTCCTACAATGAGCAGTTCTTC.